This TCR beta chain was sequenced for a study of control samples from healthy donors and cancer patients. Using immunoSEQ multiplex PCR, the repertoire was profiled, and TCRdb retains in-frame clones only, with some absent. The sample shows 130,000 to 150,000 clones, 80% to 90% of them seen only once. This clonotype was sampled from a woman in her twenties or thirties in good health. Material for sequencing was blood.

CDR3 residues: CASSYLGWAIFGTEAFF. DNA for the CDR3: TGTGCCAGCAGTTATCTTGGTTGGGCGATTTTCGGCACTGAAGCTTTCTTT. The chain employs TRBV6-9 and TRBJ1-1; no reliable D call. Germline V gene sequence: CDR1 MNHGY, CDR2 SVAAGI. V shed 2 bases and J shed 4 bases, with 20 bases lying between them. The CDR3 has 17 amino acids.